These 25 T cell receptor beta chains were all obtained from the same sample, sequenced in a study of molecular identifiers for immune sequencing clone quantification. TCRdb reanalysed the PCR reads using MiXCR and keeps one entry per CDR3 protein. The sample lists 300,000 to 400,000 distinct CDR3 sequences; about 22% were seen once. The sequenced sample consisted of naive CD8+ T cells from blood, with Jurkat cell RNA spiked in. Subset of the sample: FACS-sorted CD8+CD4-CCR7+CD45RA+ naive T cells. The receptors derive from a human donor in good health. Some libraries in this study had Jurkat cell RNA spiked in.

The CDR3 sequence: CASSQDGLGGYNEQFF. DNA of the CDR3: TGTGCCAGCAGCCAAGACGGTTTAGGAGGGTACAATGAGCAGTTCTTC. This chain joins TRBV4-2 and TRBJ2-1, with D possibly being TRBD2 (6 bases). Germline CDR1 reads LGHNA; CDR2 reads YNFKEQ. Trimming stripped 0 bases from V and 4 bases from J, with 13 bases between. This CDR3 region has 16 residues.

This clonotype was observed once. The CDR3, as DNA: TGTGCCTGGAGTGCCGAGCCGACACGAGTCGATGGGCAGTTCTTC. Protein sequence: CAWSAEPTRVDGQFF. V and J are TRBV30 and TRBJ2-1, with D unresolved. The ends were cut back, 1 base at V and 12 bases at J, with 22 bases in the middle. The CDR3 runs 15 residues. Germline V gene data show CDR1 as GTSNPN and CDR2 as SVGIG (reference sequence).

The V and J genes are TRBV4-1 and TRBJ2-5, with 8 bases aligning to TRBD2. Germline assignment: CDR1 MGHRA and CDR2 YSYEKL. The length of the CDR3 is 16 residues. V lost 0 bases, J lost 5 bases, and 8 bases stayed unmatched. Here the CDR3 reads CASSQEGLAGYETQYF. CDR3 nucleotide sequence: TGCGCCAGCAGCCAAGAAGGATTAGCGGGGTATGAGACCCAGTACTTC.

The chain has TRBV7-9 and TRBJ2-1, with D possibly being TRBD1 (7 bases). Looked up from germline, CDR1 is SEHNR and CDR2 is FQNEAQ (reference sequence). V lost 4 bases to trimming and J lost 8 bases, with 18 bases between them. The CDR3 covers 15 residues. The CDR3 here is CASSSAGKGAYEQFF. As DNA, the CDR3 is TGTGCCAGCAGCTCCGCGGGGAAGGGGGCCTATGAGCAGTTCTTC. The full variable domain, its missing parts supplied by reference TRBV7-9 and TRBJ2-1, is DTGVSQNPRHKITKRGQNVTFRCDPISEHNRLYWYRQTLGQGPEFLTYFQNEAQLEKSRLLSDRFSAERPKGSFSTLEIQRTEQGDSAMYLCASSSAGKGAYEQFFGPGTRLTVL.

This clonotype was found a few times. The chain employs TRBV12-3 or TRBV12-4 and TRBJ1-1; D call uncertain. The CDR3 covers 12 residues. Trimming shortened V by 4 bases and J by 4 bases, and 7 bases separated the two germline ends. CDR3 bases: TGTGCCAGCAGTTCCCGAGGCACTGAAGCTTTCTTT. It specifies CASSSRGTEAFF.

This clonotype came up once. This CDR3 reads CASSVDKSTEAFF. The CDR3 nucleotides are TGTGCCAGCAGCGTAGACAAAAGCACTGAAGCTTTCTTT. The rearrangement uses TRBV9 and TRBJ1-1, with D unclear. Germline loops: CDR1 SGDLS, CDR2 YYNGEE. The CDR3 runs to 13 residues. V was clipped by 0 bases and J by 4 bases, with 7 bases between them.

This clonotype has at least ten counts. V and J are TRBV4-1 and TRBJ1-6, with D uncertain. Between the trimmed V and J ends, which lost 0 bases and 9 bases, there was a span of 12 bases. The CDR3 length is 15 residues. The germline V gene has CDR1 MGHRA and CDR2 YSYEKL. CDR3 nucleotides: TGCGCCAGCAGCCAAGATCCCCGGGTACCTTCACCCCTCCACTTT. Translating it yields CASSQDPRVPSPLHF.

With respect to this clonotype: Being one base from a much bigger clone, this may be a read error. The J gene is TRBJ1-1, the V gene TRBV2; D unclear. Germline V gives CDR1 SNHLY, CDR2 FYNNEI. The CDR3 covers 14 residues. The CDR3 is CASSEWSSNTEASF. CDR3 DNA: TGTGCCAGCAGTGAATGGAGCAGCAACACTGAAGCTTCCTTT.

This clonotype was counted at least ten times. This rearrangement joins TRBV9 to TRBJ1-6; D possibly corresponds to TRBD1 (6 bases). CDR1 SGDLS and CDR2 YYNGEE come from the germline V gene. The CDR3 consists of 14 residues. Trimming took off 3 bases at V and 7 bases at J, with 11 bases between the two ends. The CDR3 DNA reads TGTGCCAGCAGCGAAGGGGGTTCGAATTCACCCCTCCACTTT. This sequence encodes CASSEGGSNSPLHF.

This clonotype was seen more than once but under ten times. The chain employs TRBV27 and TRBJ2-1; the D is unclear. V was cut by 0 bases and J by 2 bases, with 11 bases left in between. CDR1 and CDR2 (germline): MNHEY, SMNVEV (reference sequence). The CDR3 runs to 16 residues. As DNA, the CDR3 is TGTGCCAGCAGTTTATCTGGCAGCCCTACCTACAATGAGCAGTTCTTC. The encoded protein is CASSLSGSPTYNEQFF.

This clonotype has a single count. One base away lies a much larger clone, so this may be a sequencing read error. The chain joins TRBV6-2 or TRBV6-3 to TRBJ2-3, with D possibly TRBD2 on 6 matching bases. CDR3 length equals 15 residues. Germline loops: CDR1 MNHEY, CDR2 SVGEGT. Trimming removed 5 bases from V and 2 bases from J, with 14 bases in between. Written as DNA, the CDR3 is TGTGCCAGCAGTGTATCCGGGGGACTCACAGATACGCAGTATTTT. Translating gives CASSVSGGLTDTQYF.

There are many counts of this clonotype. The chain recombines TRBV28 with TRBJ1-1; 9 nucleotides agree with TRBD1. CDR1 and CDR2 from the germline V gene are MDHEN and SYDVKM. V was pared by 5 bases and J by 0 bases, with 7 bases of the junction left unmatched. There are 16 residues in the CDR3. CDR3 in DNA: TGTGCCAGCAGTGGTCGGACAGGGGCCTTGAACACTGAAGCTTTCTTT. Translation: CASSGRTGALNTEAFF. Filled out from reference TRBV28 and TRBJ1-1, the complete variable domain reads DVKVTQSSRYLVKRTGEKVFLECVQDMDHENMFWYRQDPGLGLRLIYFSYDVKMKEKGDIPEGYSVSREKKERFSLILESASTNQTSMYLCASSGRTGALNTEAFFGQGTRLTVV.

This clonotype was seen at least ten times. The chain carries TRBV18 and TRBJ1-3; D is uncertain. CDR1 is KGHSH, CDR2 LQKENI, per germline. This CDR3 has 13 residues. Trimming removed 2 bases at V and 4 bases at J, with 6 bases between. CDR3 sequence reads: CASSPGSGNTIYF. CDR3 in DNA: TGTGCCAGCTCACCAGGGTCAGGAAACACCATATATTTT.

This clonotype was recorded many times. The chain uses TRBV4-3 and TRBJ2-7; D perhaps matches TRBD1 (6 bases). The CDR3 runs to 16 residues. From germline, CDR1 is LGHNA and CDR2 YSLEER. Trimming removed 0 bases at V and 3 bases at J, with 15 bases between. In DNA form, the CDR3 reads TGCGCCAGCAGCCAAGAGACGACAGGACCAGACTACGAGCAGTACTTC. Its protein product is CASSQETTGPDYEQYF.

This clonotype was picked up a small number of times. J is TRBJ2-3 and V is TRBV7-9, with 14 bases aligning to TRBD2. The CDR3 is made up of 19 amino acids. Germline trimming cut 5 bases from V and 5 bases from J; bases unmatched to any gene: 15. Looked up from germline, CDR1 is SEHNR and CDR2 is FQNEAQ (reference sequence). CDR3 coding DNA: TGTGCCAGCAGCCACACAATCCTGACTAGCGGGGGGGAGGAAGATACGCAGTATTTT. Encoded protein: CASSHTILTSGGEEDTQYF. Variable domain in full (rest from reference TRBV7-9 and TRBJ2-3): DTGVSQNPRHKITKRGQNVTFRCDPISEHNRLYWYRQTLGQGPEFLTYFQNEAQLEKSRLLSDRFSAERPKGSFSTLEIQRTEQGDSAMYLCASSHTILTSGGEEDTQYFGPGTRLTVL.

This clonotype has a handful of counts. The rearrangement links TRBV12-3 or TRBV12-4 to TRBJ2-3; perhaps TRBD2 as D (5 bases). This CDR3 has 14 amino acids. Trimming shortened V by 6 bases and J by 6 bases, and 16 bases separated the two germline ends. CDR3 sequence reads: CASRSGLRPDTQYF. The DNA for the CDR3 is TGTGCCAGCAGAAGCGGACTGCGCCCGGATACGCAGTATTTT.

This clonotype showed up many times. The chain joins TRBV5-4 to TRBJ1-4; unclear D gene. Trimming cost V 4 bases and J 0 bases, with 16 bases left between them. CDR3 length equals 17 residues. CDR1 and CDR2 (germline): SGHNT, YYREEE (reference sequence). The DNA of the CDR3 is TGTGCCAGCAGCAGGATCCCGTCATCTGCAACTAATGAAAAACTGTTTTTT. As protein: CASSRIPSSATNEKLFF.

Concerning this clonotype: One end of the junction does not line up with germline, which may come from a read error. This rearrangement joins TRBV4-1 to TRBJ2-7; 10 positions match TRBD2. CDR1 and CDR2 (germline): MGHRA, YSYEKL. This CDR3 has 16 residues. CDR3 bases: TGCGCCAGCAGCCCCCCGAGGACTAGCGGCTCCCACGAGCAGTACTTC. It yields the protein CASSPPRTSGSHEQYF.

This clonotype was observed many times. The V call is TRBV19, the J call TRBJ2-2; D ambiguous. V lost 7 bases, J lost 6 bases, and 18 bases lay in between. Germline V gene data show CDR1 as LNHDA and CDR2 as SQIVND (reference sequence). The CDR3 runs to 15 residues. The CDR3 sequence is CASTVGSRSSGELFF. CDR3 DNA: TGTGCCAGTACGGTTGGCAGTAGAAGCTCCGGGGAGCTGTTTTTT.

This clonotype was counted only a few times. This rearrangement joins TRBV7-9 to TRBJ1-1, with a possible D match to TRBD1 (5 bases). From germline, CDR1 is SEHNR and CDR2 FQNEAQ (reference sequence). V was pared by 5 bases and J by 11 bases, with 21 bases between. CDR3 size: 14 residues. In DNA, the CDR3 is TGTGCCAGCAGCCCCCCCGGGACCCTCGAGCAGGCTTTCTTT. This codes for CASSPPGTLEQAFF.

There are many counts of this clonotype. The chain has TRBV29-1 and TRBJ2-7; D is ambiguous. The CDR3 is 13 amino acids. Trimming took off 5 bases at V and 0 bases at J, with 11 bases between the two ends. Germline-derived CDR1 and CDR2 are SQVTM and ANQGSEA. The CDR3 protein is CSVPAKNSYEQYF. For the CDR3, the DNA is TGCAGCGTTCCGGCTAAGAACTCCTACGAGCAGTACTTC.

The chain uses TRBV12-3 or TRBV12-4 and TRBJ1-1; maybe TRBD1 (6 bases). V was clipped by 3 bases and J by 9 bases, with 11 bases between them. The CDR3 spans 12 residues. The CDR3 is CASSFGGPKAFF. The CDR3 region has the DNA TGTGCCAGCAGTTTTGGGGGCCCTAAAGCTTTCTTT.

This clonotype was found many times. The J gene is TRBJ2-5, the V gene TRBV2, with 8 bases that match TRBD2. Germline V gives CDR1 SNHLY, CDR2 FYNNEI. V was clipped by 4 bases and J by 5 bases; unmatched bases: 9. The CDR3 is 15 amino acids. The CDR3 DNA sequence: TGTGCCAGCAGTGGTACCGGGACTAGTTTTGAGACCCAGTACTTC. It specifies CASSGTGTSFETQYF. The variable domain in full, completed from reference TRBV2 and TRBJ2-5, reads EPEVTQTPSHQVTQMGQEVILRCVPISNHLYFYWYRQILGQKVEFLVSFYNNEISEKSEIFDDQFSVERPDGSNFTLKIRSTKLEDSAMYFCASSGTGTSFETQYFGPGTRLLVL.

Comments on this clonotype: A junction end diverges from the germline sequence, so it may reflect a read error. The chain employs TRBV7-9 and TRBJ1-1; D gene ambiguous. This CDR3 is 12 amino acids long. From germline, CDR1 is SEHNR and CDR2 FQNEAQ (reference sequence). The CDR3 DNA reads TGTGTCAGCAGCTACGGCGACACTGAAGCTTTCTTT. Translating gives CVSSYGDTEAFF.

This clonotype was recorded at least ten times. The chain is built from TRBV4-1 and TRBJ2-5; D is uncertain. The V gene's germline CDR1 is MGHRA and CDR2 YSYEKL. V shed 1 base and J shed 7 bases, with 7 bases lying between them. The CDR3 extends over 12 amino acids. DNA of the CDR3: TGCGCCAGCAGCCAAGGGGTCGGGACCCAGTACTTC. It is translated as CASSQGVGTQYF.